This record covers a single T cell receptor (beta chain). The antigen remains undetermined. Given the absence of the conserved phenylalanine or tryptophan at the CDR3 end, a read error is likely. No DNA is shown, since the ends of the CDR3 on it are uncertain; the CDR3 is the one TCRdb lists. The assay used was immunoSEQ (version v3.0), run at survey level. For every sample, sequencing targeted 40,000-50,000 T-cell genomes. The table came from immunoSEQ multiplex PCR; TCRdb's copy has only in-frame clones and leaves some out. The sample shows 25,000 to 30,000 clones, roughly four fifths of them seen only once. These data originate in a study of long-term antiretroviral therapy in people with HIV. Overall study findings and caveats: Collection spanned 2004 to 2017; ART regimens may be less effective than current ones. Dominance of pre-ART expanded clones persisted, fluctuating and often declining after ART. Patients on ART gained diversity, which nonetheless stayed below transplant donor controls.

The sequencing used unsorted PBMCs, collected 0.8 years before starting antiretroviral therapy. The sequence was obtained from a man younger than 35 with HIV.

CDR3: CASSQEGGRGTAL. This chain joins TRBV4-1 and TRBJ2-3. Both ends counted, the CDR3 spans 13 residues. Germline values: CDR1 MGHRA, CDR2 YSYEKL.